These 23 T cell receptor beta chains came from one sample sequenced in a study of cytomegalovirus exposure and HLA in healthy donors. Researchers ran the PCR with 60 Vbeta and 13 Jbeta primers. The protocol was immunoSEQ multiplex PCR, while the TCRdb copy is restricted to in-frame clones and leaves out a portion. This table holds under 95,000 clones. Sequencing was done on a sample of PBMCs. The receptor source for this set is a man aged 45-60 years in good health and CMV-seronegative.

The chain is built from TRBV6-1 and TRBJ1-1; a possible D gene is TRBD1 (6 bases). Germline CDR1 MNHNS, CDR2 SASEGT. The germline V and J ends were trimmed by 4 bases and 0 bases, with 9 bases remaining between them. The CDR3 runs 14 residues. The CDR3: CASSGTVMNTEAFF. Here the CDR3 DNA reads TGTGCCAGCAGTGGGACAGTTATGAACACTGAAGCTTTCTTT.

The V call is TRBV4-1, the J call TRBJ1-5; D is unresolved. CDR3 length: 13 amino acids. Trimming took 4 bases from V and 6 from J, leaving 10 bases between them. Germline V gene sequence: CDR1 MGHRA, CDR2 YSYEKL. In DNA, the CDR3 is TGCGCCAGCAGCCCTTGGGAGGGTCAGCCCCAGCATTTT. It translates to CASSPWEGQPQHF.

Written as DNA, the CDR3 is TGTGCCAGCAGTCCCCTGCGCAATTCACCCCTCCACTTT. It specifies CASSPLRNSPLHF. This chain links TRBV28 with TRBJ1-6, with no clear D. CDR1 is MDHEN, CDR2 SYDVKM, per germline. This CDR3 contains 13 residues. The V and J ends lost 5 bases and 7 bases respectively, with 9 bases between them. Supplemented by reference TRBV28 and TRBJ1-6, the full variable domain reads DVKVTQSSRYLVKRTGEKVFLECVQDMDHENMFWYRQDPGLGLRLIYFSYDVKMKEKGDIPEGYSVSREKKERFSLILESASTNQTSMYLCASSPLRNSPLHFGNGTRLTVT.

The chain couples TRBV4-1 to TRBJ1-1; TRBD1 agrees at 7 bases. Trimming cost V 4 bases and J 9 bases; bases outside gene matches: 14. Germline CDR1 MGHRA, CDR2 YSYEKL. The CDR3 is made up of 15 amino acids. CDR3: CASSPQINDRVKAFF. CDR3 DNA: TGCGCCAGCAGCCCCCAAATTAACGACAGGGTGAAAGCTTTCTTT.

J is TRBJ1-3 and V is TRBV5-1; no clear D gene. Germline loops: CDR1 SGHRS, CDR2 YFSETQ. CDR3 length: 15 residues. With 0 bases removed from V and 4 bases from J, the gap between germline ends came to 11 bases. CDR3 protein: CASSLAGVSGNTIYF. CDR3 coding DNA: TGCGCCAGCAGCTTGGCCGGGGTCTCCGGAAACACCATATATTTT. Looking up the rest from reference TRBV5-1 and TRBJ1-3 gives the full variable domain: KAGVTQTPRYLIKTRGQQVTLSCSPISGHRSVSWYQQTPGQGLQFLFEYFSETQRNKGNFPGRFSGRQFSNSRSEMNVSTLELGDSALYLCASSLAGVSGNTIYFGEGSWLTVV.

The chain employs TRBV30 and TRBJ1-4, with a possible D match to TRBD1 (6 bases). CDR1 GTSNPN and CDR2 SVGIG come from the germline V gene (reference sequence). The V end was cut by 0 bases, the J end by 7 bases, with 15 bases between. CDR3 size: 15 residues. CDR3 sequence reads: CAWSVPRGYSEKLFF. DNA for the CDR3: TGTGCCTGGAGTGTACCAAGGGGGTACAGTGAAAAACTGTTTTTT.

J is TRBJ2-5 and V is TRBV25-1; 13 bases align to TRBD2. This CDR3 spans 18 amino acids. J was trimmed by 4 bases and V by 2 bases; bases with no gene match: 10. Per germline, CDR1 MGHDK and CDR2 SYGVNS. The DNA for the CDR3 is TGTGCCAGCAGTGAAGGTTTCGGCGGGACTAGCGGGGCAGAGACCCAGTACTTC. Translated, it gives CASSEGFGGTSGAETQYF. Full variable domain (remainder filled in from reference TRBV25-1 and TRBJ2-5): EADIYQTPRYLVIGTGKKITLECSQTMGHDKMYWYQQDPGMELHLIHYSYGVNSTEKGDLSSESTVSRIRTEHFPLTLESARPSHTSQYLCASSEGFGGTSGAETQYFGPGTRLLVL.

This chain uses TRBV7-2 with TRBJ2-7; TRBD1 matches at 10 bases. The ends lost 3 bases at V and 11 bases at J; junction bases unmatched: 7. The CDR3 spans 13 residues. The germline gives CDR1 SGHTA, CDR2 FQGNSA. The CDR3 region has the DNA TGTGCCAGCAGCTTGGGACAGGGGTTTTCGGAGTACTTC. Its translation is CASSLGQGFSEYF.

The chain couples TRBV6-5 to TRBJ1-4; D call uncertain. The germline V gene has CDR1 MNHEY and CDR2 SVGAGI. The CDR3 totals 14 residues. V lost 6 bases and J lost 1, with 9 bases in between. CDR3 sequence: CASSQLLTNEKLFF. In DNA form, the CDR3 reads TGTGCCAGCAGCCAACTCCTAACTAATGAAAAACTGTTTTTT.

The chain recombines TRBV30 with TRBJ2-2; D might be TRBD2 (5 bases). This CDR3 comprises 16 residues. Per germline, CDR1 GTSNPN and CDR2 SVGIG (reference sequence). V was cut by 1 base and J by 0 bases, with 12 bases left in between. This chain's CDR3 is CAWSGARTPNTGELFF. The CDR3 DNA reads TGTGCCTGGAGTGGGGCCCGGACTCCGAACACCGGGGAGCTGTTTTTT.

V gene TRBV4-3 combines with J gene TRBJ2-7, with a weak D call TRBD1 (5 bases). The germline V gene has CDR1 LGHNA and CDR2 YSLEER. Trimming removed 1 base from V and 0 bases from J, with 16 bases in between. The CDR3 spans 17 residues. The DNA of the CDR3 is TGCGCCAGCAGCCAAGCGATAAGGGGTTTTGGCTCCTACGAGCAGTACTTC. This translates into CASSQAIRGFGSYEQYF.

The chain has TRBV9 and TRBJ2-1, with 8 bases lining up with TRBD1. Trimming at V came to 4 bases and at J to 14 bases, leaving 8 bases not matched to a gene. Germline V gene sequence: CDR1 SGDLS, CDR2 YYNGEE. CDR3 length: 12 amino acids. The CDR3 sequence: CASSIGQGEKFF. The CDR3, as DNA: TGTGCCAGCAGCATCGGACAGGGAGAGAAGTTCTTC.

CDR3 region: CASRPLGTESSYEQYF. In DNA form, the CDR3 reads TGCGCCAGCAGGCCCCTAGGGACAGAATCTTCCTACGAGCAGTACTTC. The chain carries TRBV5-1 and TRBJ2-7, with 7 bases aligning to TRBD1. Trimming took 5 bases from V and 1 from J; bases not matched to a gene: 12. Germline assignment: CDR1 SGHRS and CDR2 YFSETQ. The CDR3 is made up of 16 amino acids.

The chain employs TRBV4-3 and TRBJ2-7, with 9 bases matching TRBD2. There are 16 residues in the CDR3. Losses at the gene ends were 1 base for V and 0 bases for J; bases not matched to a gene: 4. Germline V gene lookup returns CDR1 LGHNA and CDR2 YSLEER. The CDR3 sequence: CASSQGSSGDSYEQYF. The CDR3 DNA sequence: TGCGCCAGCAGCCAAGGTTCTAGCGGGGACTCCTACGAGCAGTACTTC.

The chain has TRBV5-1 and TRBJ1-4; D is uncertain. CDR3 length: 14 residues. In germline, CDR1 is SGHRS, CDR2 YFSETQ. Trimming left V 4 bases short and J 8 bases short, with 15 bases between. CDR3 protein: CASSLGSKKEKLFF. DNA of the CDR3: TGCGCCAGCAGCCTAGGATCCAAGAAGGAAAAACTGTTTTTT. Together with reference TRBV5-1 and TRBJ1-4, the CDR3 gives the full variable domain: KAGVTQTPRYLIKTRGQQVTLSCSPISGHRSVSWYQQTPGQGLQFLFEYFSETQRNKGNFPGRFSGRQFSNSRSEMNVSTLELGDSALYLCASSLGSKKEKLFFGSGTQLSVL.

The V and J genes are TRBV7-9 and TRBJ1-1, with D uncertain. In germline, CDR1 is SEHNR, CDR2 FQNEAQ (reference sequence). The CDR3 length is 14 residues. V lost 3 bases and J lost 0, with 8 bases in between. As DNA, the CDR3 is TGTGCCAGCAGCTTTAGCGCCCTGAACACTGAAGCTTTCTTT. Translated: CASSFSALNTEAFF.

The chain links TRBV5-1 to TRBJ1-1; D not certain. The CDR3 extends over 13 amino acids. Trimming took off 1 base at V and 1 base at J, with 5 bases between the two ends. Germline V gives CDR1 SGHRS, CDR2 YFSETQ. The DNA for the CDR3 is TGCGCCAGCAGCTTGACCGGGAACACTGAAGCTTTCTTT. Translating it yields CASSLTGNTEAFF.

V gene TRBV6-6 combines with J gene TRBJ2-7; D gene ambiguous. Per germline, CDR1 MNHNY and CDR2 SVGAGI (reference sequence). Trimming removed 7 bases from V and 0 bases from J, with 13 bases in between. The CDR3 is 14 amino acids. Here the CDR3 DNA reads TGTGCCAGCATTATAGACTCCAGCTCCTACGAGCAGTACTTC. Translation: CASIIDSSSYEQYF.

The gene calls are TRBV5-1 and TRBJ1-3; D is perhaps TRBD1 (5 bases). The germline gives CDR1 SGHRS, CDR2 YFSETQ. Trimming removed 4 bases from V and 4 bases from J, with 15 bases in between. CDR3 length equals 15 residues. Written as DNA, the CDR3 is TGCGCCAGCAGCCCGGGACCCAGCGGGGGAAACACCATATATTTT. Protein sequence: CASSPGPSGGNTIYF.

This rearrangement joins TRBV7-6 to TRBJ2-2, with 11 bases aligning to TRBD1. The ends lost 5 bases at V and 5 bases at J; junction bases unmatched: 7. This CDR3 is built from 16 residues. Germline-derived CDR1 and CDR2 are SGHVS and FNYEAQ. This chain's CDR3 is CASSVRTGGRTGELFF. The CDR3 nucleotides read TGTGCCAGCAGCGTACGGACAGGGGGCAGGACCGGGGAGCTGTTTTTT. The complete variable domain, with remaining parts taken from reference TRBV7-6 and TRBJ2-2, reads GAGVSQSPRYKVTKRGQDVALRCDPISGHVSLYWYRQALGQGPEFLTYFNYEAQQDKSGLPNDRFSAERPEGSISTLTIQRTEQRDSAMYRCASSVRTGGRTGELFFGEGSRLTVL.

The V gene is TRBV7-2, the J gene TRBJ2-1, with 7 positions matching TRBD2. This CDR3 spans 15 amino acids. Per the germline V gene, CDR1 is SGHTA and CDR2 is FQGNSA. V lost 6 bases to trimming and J lost 4 bases; unmatched junction nucleotides: 9. The CDR3 sequence is CASSLGASGYNEQFF. The CDR3 DNA reads TGTGCCAGCAGTCTAGGGGCTAGCGGATACAATGAGCAGTTCTTC.

The chain uses TRBV5-1 and TRBJ2-5; 7 positions match TRBD1. The last part of the DNA fits TRBJ2-7 better; the J call may be wrong. Germline V gives CDR1 SGHRS, CDR2 YFSETQ. The CDR3 length is 13 residues. CDR3 nucleotides: TGCGCCAGCAGCCTACAGGGGAACTACGAGCAGTACTTC. This translates into CASSLQGNYEQYF.

V usage is TRBV7-9 and J usage is TRBJ1-5, with 7 bases identical to TRBD1. The CDR3 has 14 residues. V gave up 5 bases and J gave up 4 bases; unmatched junction bases: 5. The germline gives CDR1 SEHNR, CDR2 FQNEAQ (reference sequence). CDR3 in amino acids: CASSQTGSNQPQHF. The CDR3 nucleotides are TGTGCCAGCAGCCAGACAGGGAGTAATCAGCCCCAGCATTTT.